The 30 T cell receptor beta chains reported below all come from one sample, sequenced in a study of post-analysis software for immune sequencing data. Study observations and caveats: About five TRBV segments, including TRBV5-6, TRBV5-1 and TRBV20-1, were more frequent in patients than controls.

Antigens of these TCRs are unknown. The authors incorporated unique molecular identifiers into the TCR beta cDNA libraries. Using its own MiXCR run on the PCR reads, TCRdb lists one record per CDR3 protein. The sample carries about 500,000 distinct CDR3 sequences, less than 45% recorded once. The sample was blood. The receptor source for this set is a girl aged 10 to 17 with multiple sclerosis.

The chain is built from TRBV24-1 and TRBJ2-3; D is unclear. Germline V lookup: CDR1 KGHDR, CDR2 SFDVKD. V was shortened by 3 bases and J by 2 bases, with 8 bases between the two germline ends. This CDR3 is 14 amino acids long. The CDR3 DNA reads TGTGCCACCAGTGATAAAAGTTTCACAGATACGCAGTATTTT. Translation gives CATSDKSFTDTQYF.

This clonotype was counted only a few times. The rearrangement uses TRBV15 and TRBJ1-5; D is unclear. The CDR3 runs to 13 residues. The germline V gene encodes CDR1 LNHNV and CDR2 YYDKDF (reference sequence). V dropped 5 bases and J dropped 3 bases, with 8 bases sitting between them. The CDR3 region has the DNA TGTGCCACCAGCTTCGACCACAATCAGCCCCAGCATTTT. Its protein is CATSFDHNQPQHF. The full variable domain, its missing parts supplied by reference TRBV15 and TRBJ1-5, is DAMVIQNPRYQVTQFGKPVTLSCSQTLNHNVMYWYQQKSSQAPKLLFHYYDKDFNNEADTPDNFQSRRPNTSFCFLDIRSPGLGDTAMYLCATSFDHNQPQHFGDGTRLSIL.

V gene TRBV14 combines with J gene TRBJ2-7; D possibly matches TRBD1 or TRBD2 (5 bases each). Looked up from germline, CDR1 is SGHDN and CDR2 is FVKESK. The CDR3 spans 15 residues. V lost 1 base, J lost 5 bases, and 15 bases lay in between. CDR3 in DNA: TGTGCCAGCAGCCAAGGTAATTGGGGGACGGACGAGCAGTACTTC. It encodes CASSQGNWGTDEQYF.

This clonotype was detected once. The V call is TRBV4-2, the J call TRBJ2-7; D ambiguous. This CDR3 has 16 residues. Trimming cost V 0 bases and J 2 bases, with 14 bases left between them. Germline lookup yields CDR1 LGHNA and CDR2 YNFKEQ. The CDR3: CASSQDRPPMAYEQYF. The CDR3 coding sequence is TGTGCCAGCAGCCAAGATCGCCCCCCTATGGCCTACGAGCAGTACTTC.

This rearrangement joins TRBV12-3 or TRBV12-4 to TRBJ1-2; D call uncertain. This CDR3 has 13 amino acids. V was clipped by 3 bases and J by 5 bases, with 10 bases between them. CDR3: CASSLGRAYGYTF. For the CDR3, the DNA is TGTGCCAGCAGTTTGGGGAGGGCATATGGCTACACCTTC.

The chain has TRBV7-2 and TRBJ2-5, with 7 bases aligning to TRBD1. V was pared by 5 bases and J by 5 bases, with 11 bases of the junction left unmatched. CDR1 SGHTA and CDR2 FQGNSA come from the germline V gene. There are 15 residues in the CDR3. CDR3 loop: CASSTKRQGGETQYF. CDR3 sequence (DNA): TGTGCCAGCAGCACTAAACGACAGGGTGGGGAGACCCAGTACTTC.

This clonotype was seen a few times. The rearrangement uses TRBV7-9 and TRBJ2-3; 8 bases are shared with TRBD1. The junction had 0 bases not matched to a gene; V was cut back by 1 base and J by 0 bases. CDR1 SEHNR and CDR2 FQNEAQ come from the germline V gene (reference sequence). This CDR3 spans 15 amino acids. The CDR3 loop reads CASSLGTGSTDTQYF. CDR3 nucleotides: TGTGCCAGCAGCTTAGGGACAGGGAGCACAGATACGCAGTATTTT.

This clonotype was observed a handful of times. The chain uses TRBV20-1 and TRBJ2-7; D is ambiguous. CDR1 and CDR2 (germline): DFQATT, SNEGSKA (reference sequence). There are 11 residues in the CDR3. Deletions cut 1 base from V and 6 bases from J, with 7 bases between. The DNA for the CDR3 is TGCAGTGCTAGAGGGTACCTCGAGCAGTACTTC. Translating it yields CSARGYLEQYF.

This clonotype has more than one count but fewer than ten. The rearrangement links TRBV28 to TRBJ1-1; D remains ambiguous. Trimming shortened V by 5 bases and J by 3 bases, and 10 bases separated the two germline ends. This CDR3 has 13 residues. Per the germline V gene, CDR1 is MDHEN and CDR2 is SYDVKM. In nucleotides, the CDR3 is TGTGCCAGCAGTCTCCTACCGTACACTGAAGCTTTCTTT. This gives the protein CASSLLPYTEAFF.

This clonotype was counted a few times. The chain links TRBV10-3 to TRBJ2-4; D is uncertain. Germline V CDR1 and CDR2: ENHRY, SYGVKD. The germline V and J ends were trimmed by 3 bases and 6 bases, with 9 bases remaining between them. The CDR3 spans 13 residues. The CDR3: CAISDSQLNIQYF. Here the CDR3 DNA reads TGTGCCATCAGTGATAGTCAGCTAAACATTCAGTACTTC.

The chain has TRBV28 and TRBJ2-1; possibly TRBD1 for D (5 bases). CDR3 length equals 17 residues. V was trimmed by 3 bases and J by 0 bases, leaving 15 bases between them. The V gene's germline CDR1 is MDHEN and CDR2 SYDVKM. The CDR3 loop is CASSFNIRVSSYNEQFF. The CDR3 region has the DNA TGTGCCAGCAGTTTTAACATCAGGGTGAGCTCCTACAATGAGCAGTTCTTC.

This chain joins TRBV6-6 and TRBJ2-7, with D perhaps TRBD1 (5 bases). Germline V gives CDR1 MNHNY, CDR2 SVGAGI (reference sequence). V lost 8 bases, J lost 3 bases, and 20 bases lay in between. The CDR3 length is 15 residues. Here the CDR3 reads CASQNRIVTGYEQYF. In nucleotides, the CDR3 is TGTGCCAGCCAAAACAGAATAGTCACAGGCTACGAGCAGTACTTC.

There are a few counts of this clonotype. In nucleotides, the CDR3 is TGTGCCAGCAGTTCTCCAGGGTCTTCGAGAGAGACCCAGTACTTC. Translation gives CASSSPGSSRETQYF. This chain joins TRBV28 and TRBJ2-5, with D maybe TRBD1 (5 bases). The CDR3 covers 15 residues. V gave up 4 bases and J gave up 4 bases, with 16 bases separating them. Germline values: CDR1 MDHEN, CDR2 SYDVKM.

This clonotype was picked up a small number of times. The chain has TRBV11-2 and TRBJ2-1; 10 bases agree with TRBD1. The V segment lost 5 bases and the J segment 4 bases; nucleotides outside the gene matches: 20. The CDR3 covers 20 residues. Per the germline V gene, CDR1 is SGHAT and CDR2 is FQNNGV. This chain's CDR3 is CASSPPGTGDAPFPYNEQFF. CDR3 sequence (DNA): TGTGCCAGCAGCCCCCCCGGGACAGGGGACGCCCCGTTCCCGTACAATGAGCAGTTCTTC.

This clonotype occurred many times. This rearrangement joins TRBV5-1 to TRBJ2-7; perhaps TRBD1 as D (6 bases). Germline V gives CDR1 SGHRS, CDR2 YFSETQ. The CDR3 spans 14 residues. The ends were cut back, 2 bases at V and 6 bases at J, with 15 bases in the middle. CDR3 sequence: CASSLNRVNSEQYF. The CDR3 DNA reads as TGCGCCAGCAGCTTAAACAGGGTGAATTCCGAGCAGTACTTC.

This clonotype was seen more than once but under ten times. The J gene is TRBJ2-7, the V gene TRBV20-1; D is undetermined. Looked up from germline, CDR1 is DFQATT and CDR2 is SNEGSKA (reference sequence). V was pared by 6 bases and J by 1 base, with 4 bases between. This CDR3 is 10 amino acids long. The CDR3 protein is CSAQSYEQYF. The CDR3 DNA reads as TGCAGTGCCCAATCCTACGAGCAGTACTTC.

This clonotype came up once. J is TRBJ2-3 and V is TRBV20-1, with no clear D. This CDR3 region has 16 residues. Germline assignment: CDR1 DFQATT and CDR2 SNEGSKA (reference sequence). Trimming shortened V by 5 bases and J by 0 bases, and 18 bases separated the two germline ends. The DNA of the CDR3 is TGCAGTGCTCCACACCATGGGGTGTCTAGCACAGATACGCAGTATTTT. Its translation is CSAPHHGVSSTDTQYF.

This chain links TRBV4-1 with TRBJ2-4, with 7 nucleotides matching TRBD1. The ends lost 4 bases at V and 10 bases at J; junction bases unmatched: 4. CDR3 length: 12 residues. Germline-derived CDR1 and CDR2 are MGHRA and YSYEKL. CDR3 DNA: TGCGCCAGCAGCCTAATACAGGGGATTCAGTACTTC. It translates to CASSLIQGIQYF.

Turning to this clonotype: A junction end diverges from the germline sequence, so it may reflect a read error. The CDR3 region is CAGSLYRGREQYF. The CDR3 DNA reads as TGTGCCGGCAGCTTATACAGGGGGCGCGAGCAGTACTTC. The V call is TRBV7-8, the J call TRBJ2-7; 9 positions match TRBD1. The CDR3 runs 13 residues. Germline CDR1 is SGHVS and CDR2 is FQNEAQ.

The CDR3 DNA sequence: TGTGCCAGCAGCTTAAGCCGACAGACAGTATCCACAGATACGCAGTATTTT. Translation: CASSLSRQTVSTDTQYF. V and J are TRBV7-2 and TRBJ2-3; D is possibly TRBD1 (5 bases). V lost 2 bases and J 2 bases, leaving 17 bases between the germline ends. The CDR3 spans 17 residues. Germline V gene data show CDR1 as SGHTA and CDR2 as FQGNSA.

The chain employs TRBV28 and TRBJ2-5; the D call may be TRBD1 or TRBD2 (5 bases each). Germline values: CDR1 MDHEN, CDR2 SYDVKM. V was shortened by 8 bases and J by 3 bases, with 16 bases between the two germline ends. The CDR3 is 14 amino acids. The CDR3 loop reads CASRLPGREETQYF. DNA of the CDR3: TGTGCCAGCCGCCTACCGGGACGAGAAGAGACCCAGTACTTC.

This chain links TRBV27 with TRBJ2-7; 9 bases are shared with TRBD1. The CDR3 consists of 15 residues. Per germline, CDR1 MNHEY and CDR2 SMNVEV (reference sequence). The V gene end was trimmed by 5 bases and the J gene end by 1 base; junction bases not matched to a gene: 6. The CDR3 DNA sequence: TGTGCCAGCAGTCCGCTGGACAGGGGATCCTACGAGCAGTACTTC. Protein product: CASSPLDRGSYEQYF.

This clonotype has a handful of counts. This sequence joins TRBV7-8 and TRBJ2-4; D is possibly TRBD1 (6 bases). With the DNA end fitting TRBJ2-5 better, the J assignment may be wrong. Germline-derived CDR1 and CDR2 are SGHVS and FQNEAQ. The CDR3 consists of 14 residues. The CDR3 DNA sequence: TGTGCCAGCAGCTTAGCACGGGAAGGGGGGACCCAGTACTTC. It is translated as CASSLAREGGTQYF.

At least ten counts were recorded for this clonotype. J is TRBJ2-7 and V is TRBV29-1; 7 positions agree with TRBD1. Germline V gene sequence: CDR1 SQVTM, CDR2 ANQGSEA. This CDR3 has 15 amino acids. The ends lost 1 base at V and 1 base at J; junction bases unmatched: 7. The DNA of the CDR3 is TGCAGCGTTGAAGGGACCGGGACAGATTCCTACGAGCAGTACTTC. Protein: CSVEGTGTDSYEQYF.

This chain uses TRBV20-1 with TRBJ2-7, with 7 bases matching TRBD2. The CDR3 runs to 13 residues. Trimming removed 5 bases from V and 0 bases from J; junction bases left unmatched: 4. The germline V gene encodes CDR1 DFQATT and CDR2 SNEGSKA (reference sequence). The CDR3 DNA reads as TGCAGTGCTCCGCGGACTAGCTCCTACGAGCAGTACTTC. Its protein product is CSAPRTSSYEQYF.

The CDR3 spells CAGGGGASYGYTF. CDR3 nucleotides: TGCGCCGGAGGGGGGGGCGCAAGCTATGGCTACACCTTC. The V gene is TRBV10-2, the J gene TRBJ1-2, with a tentative D call TRBD1 (6 bases). This CDR3 has 13 residues. The germline gives CDR1 WSHSY, CDR2 SAAADI. Between the trimmed V and J ends, which lost 11 bases and 4 bases, there was a span of 17 bases.

This sequence joins TRBV10-3 and TRBJ2-1, with 9 bases lining up with TRBD1. The CDR3 totals 15 residues. With V trimmed by 2 bases and J by 8 bases, 7 bases remained unmatched. Germline assignment: CDR1 ENHRY and CDR2 SYGVKD. In DNA form, the CDR3 reads TGTGCCATCAGTGAGGGGGACAGGGTTAGCGATGAGCAGTTCTTC. Its protein is CAISEGDRVSDEQFF.

The J gene is TRBJ2-3, the V gene TRBV10-2; 7 nucleotides agree with TRBD1. The CDR3 length is 15 residues. The ends lost 0 bases at V and 5 bases at J; junction bases unmatched: 5. Germline-derived CDR1 and CDR2 are WSHSY and SAAADI. The CDR3 DNA follows: TGCGCCAGCAGTGAGTCGACAGGGCCCGGAGATACGCAGTATTTT. Amino acid sequence: CASSESTGPGDTQYF.

There are a few counts of this clonotype. The rearrangement uses TRBV12-3 or TRBV12-4 and TRBJ2-5; D not certain. This CDR3 comprises 14 residues. V was cut by 2 bases and J by 1 base, with 8 bases left in between. CDR3 amino acids: CASSLWTTQETQYF. The CDR3 DNA reads TGTGCCAGCAGTTTATGGACGACCCAAGAGACCCAGTACTTC.

The rearrangement links TRBV5-1 to TRBJ2-5; either TRBD1 or TRBD2 may supply D (6 bases each). V was clipped by 4 bases and J by 0 bases, with 10 bases between them. Germline CDR1 SGHRS, CDR2 YFSETQ. CDR3 length: 14 residues. CDR3 DNA sequence: TGCGCCAGCAGCCAGGAGGGGGACCAAGAGACCCAGTACTTC. Its translation: CASSQEGDQETQYF.